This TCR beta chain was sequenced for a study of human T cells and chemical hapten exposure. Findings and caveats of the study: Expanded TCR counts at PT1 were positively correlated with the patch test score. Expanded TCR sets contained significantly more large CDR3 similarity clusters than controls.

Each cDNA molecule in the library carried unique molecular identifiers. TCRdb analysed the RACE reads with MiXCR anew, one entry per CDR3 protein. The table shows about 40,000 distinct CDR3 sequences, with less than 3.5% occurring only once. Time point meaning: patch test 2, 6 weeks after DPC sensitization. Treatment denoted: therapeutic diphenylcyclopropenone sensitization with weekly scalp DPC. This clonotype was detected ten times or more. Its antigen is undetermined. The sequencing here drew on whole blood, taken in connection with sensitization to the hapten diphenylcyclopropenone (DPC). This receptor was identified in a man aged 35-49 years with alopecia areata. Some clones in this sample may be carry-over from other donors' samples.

The DNA for the CDR3 is TGCAGTGCTAGAGATGGGACAAATAACTACGAGCAGTACTTC. This sequence encodes CSARDGTNNYEQYF. The chain carries TRBV20-1 and TRBJ2-7; a possible D gene is TRBD1 (6 bases). The CDR3 is 14 amino acids. Trimming took off 0 bases at V and 3 bases at J, with 12 bases between the two ends. Looked up from germline, CDR1 is DFQATT and CDR2 is SNEGSKA (reference sequence).